Listed below are T cell receptor beta chains from one sample, sequenced in a study of blood T cell repertoires in COVID-19. The repertoire was sequenced with immunoSEQ multiplex PCR; TCRdb's copy has only in-frame clones and lacks some. The sample records about 170,000 clones, around 90% being singletons. The sample was peripheral blood. Source of these receptors: a woman aged 80 or over with COVID-19, enrolled during active disease. CDR3s include the opening cysteine and the closing phenylalanine or tryptophan. The D gene is left open where the match is weak. For some rows the clone size is stated as once, few or many, or as a class when expanded; others skip it.

D gene	V gene	clone size	J gene	CDR3 length	CDR3 DNA	CDR3 protein
.	TRBV11-2	.	TRBJ1-4	14	TGTGCCAGCAGCTTTGGGCAGGCTAATGAAAAACTGTTTTTT	CASSFGQANEKLFF
.	TRBV3-1/TRBV3-2	few	TRBJ2-5	15	TGTGCCAGCAGCCGTTTTGGGAGTGGGCAAGAGACCCAGTACTTC	CASSRFGSGQETQYF
TRBD1	TRBV6-1	.	TRBJ2-7	16	TGTGCCAGCAGTGACCAGGACAGGGGGCGAATCTACGAGCAGTACTTC	CASSDQDRGRIYEQYF
.	TRBV19	.	TRBJ1-1	14	TGTGCCAGTCAACCCCAGGGTGCGAACACTGAAGCTTTCTTT	CASQPQGANTEAFF
.	TRBV6-5	.	TRBJ1-5	15	TGTGCCAGCATCCCAAGTCGGGGGGCCAATCAGCCCCAGCATTTT	CASIPSRGANQPQHF
.	TRBV28	.	TRBJ1-4	14	TGTGCCACCTCGGGGGGGGACCTCAGTGAAAAACTGTTTTTT	CATSGGDLSEKLFF
TRBD1	TRBV24-1	.	TRBJ1-2	17	TGTGCCACCAGTGATTCGGGACAGGGGGCGGTTGGCTATGGCTACACCTTC	CATSDSGQGAVGYGYTF
.	TRBV7-9	.	TRBJ1-1	16	TGTGCCAGCAGCTTAATGGAGGAGTCCATGAACACTGAAGCTTTCTTT	CASSLMEESMNTEAFF
.	TRBV4-2	.	TRBJ2-7	12	TGTGCCAGCAGCCAAGTAACGGGCGAGCAGTACTTC	CASSQVTGEQYF
TRBD1	TRBV18	.	TRBJ1-1	17	TGTGCCAGCTCACCACCCGGGCACGGACAGGGCCGGGATGAAGCTTTCTTT	CASSPPGHGQGRDEAFF
.	TRBV6-5	.	TRBJ2-7	16	TGTGCCAGCAGTTCACTACCCATCGTACAGGGCAACGAGCAGTACTTC	CASSSLPIVQGNEQYF